This T cell receptor (beta chain) was identified during a study of shared clonotypes between healthy human individuals. A CD45RA-negative memory subset and a CD45RA+ naive subset were separated from the CD4+ cells. Deep-level running was used for the assay. Generated by immunoSEQ multiplex PCR, the TCRdb table keeps only in-frame clones and is missing some. The sample holds about a million clones; roughly 75% are singletons and the top ten take approximately 1.5%. This clone was seen just once. The antigen remains undetermined. Findings and caveats of the study: What naive subsets generally showed was a larger estimated richness than memory subsets showed. The four-donor shared clonotypes exceeded non-shared clonotypes in generation probability, with non-shared ones scoring lower.

V was clipped by 5 bases and J by 1 base, with 13 bases between them. Germline V gene sequence: CDR1 SGHRS, CDR2 YFSETQ. CDR3 size: 14 residues. The clonotype originates from a man between 18 and 35 years old in good health. The sample comprised memory CD4+ T cells sorted from blood. The sample's subset: CD45RA-negative fraction. This chain connects TRBV5-1 to TRBJ2-7; D possibly corresponds to TRBD2 (5 bases). The CDR3 DNA is TGCGCCAGCAGGCCACCCGAGGGTTCCTACGAGCAGTACTTC. This encodes CASRPPEGSYEQYF. Drawing the rest from reference TRBV5-1 and TRBJ2-7, the complete variable domain is KAGVTQTPRYLIKTRGQQVTLSCSPISGHRSVSWYQQTPGQGLQFLFEYFSETQRNKGNFPGRFSGRQFSNSRSEMNVSTLELGDSALYLCASRPPEGSYEQYFGPGTRLTVT.